The 27 T cell receptor beta chains presented below share a single source sample, sequenced in a study of CD4+ T cells in melanoma. TCRdb's copy holds only in-frame clones and misses some; the assay was immunoSEQ multiplex PCR. The table has roughly 120,000 clones, about 90% seen once; the top ten hold about 3.3%. The sequencing input was peripheral blood. All receptors derive from a human donor with melanoma.

The chain employs TRBV5-4 and TRBJ1-2; D uncertain. This CDR3 contains 14 residues. Trimming took 2 bases from V and 4 from J, leaving 12 bases between them. Looked up from germline, CDR1 is SGHNT and CDR2 is YYREEE (reference sequence). CDR3 nucleotide sequence: TGTGCCAGCAGCTTAGGTCCCGGCCTCTATGGCTACACCTTC. Its translation is CASSLGPGLYGYTF.

The chain recombines TRBV28 with TRBJ1-2; D might be TRBD1 (5 bases). Between the trimmed V and J ends, which lost 0 bases and 8 bases, there was a span of 10 bases. In germline, CDR1 is MDHEN, CDR2 SYDVKM. CDR3 length: 13 amino acids. CDR3 in amino acids: CASSLWGGVGYTF. CDR3 nucleotides: TGTGCCAGCAGTTTATGGGGGGGTGTGGGCTACACCTTC.

V is TRBV6-5 and J is TRBJ2-5; D gene unclear. Trimming took off 8 bases at V and 5 bases at J, with 15 bases between the two ends. The CDR3 is 13 amino acids. From germline, CDR1 is MNHEY and CDR2 SVGAGI. CDR3 sequence: CASASDPEETQYF. In DNA, the CDR3 is TGTGCCAGCGCCTCGGACCCTGAGGAGACCCAGTACTTC.

The chain links TRBV2 to TRBJ2-5; TRBD2 matches at 7 bases. Unmatched junction bases numbered 16, after V lost 8 bases and J lost 4 bases. The CDR3 spans 16 residues. CDR1 and CDR2 from the germline V gene are SNHLY and FYNNEI. CDR3 region: CASGTPRGGGRETQYF. CDR3 DNA: TGTGCCAGCGGAACCCCCCGGGGCGGGGGAAGAGAGACCCAGTACTTC. The variable domain in full, completed from reference TRBV2 and TRBJ2-5, reads EPEVTQTPSHQVTQMGQEVILRCVPISNHLYFYWYRQILGQKVEFLVSFYNNEISEKSEIFDDQFSVERPDGSNFTLKIRSTKLEDSAMYFCASGTPRGGGRETQYFGPGTRLLVL.

The rearrangement uses TRBV5-1 and TRBJ2-3; possibly TRBD1 for D (6 bases). The CDR3 loop spans 14 amino acids. Germline V gene sequence: CDR1 SGHRS, CDR2 YFSETQ. Trimming took 6 bases from V and 2 from J, leaving 13 bases between them. CDR3 amino acids: CASKRQDVTDTQYF. DNA of the CDR3: TGCGCCAGCAAACGACAGGACGTCACAGATACGCAGTATTTT.

The V gene is TRBV30, the J gene TRBJ1-6; 8 bases match TRBD1. This CDR3 region has 15 residues. V lost 5 bases, J lost 6 bases, and 9 bases stayed unmatched. Per germline, CDR1 GTSNPN and CDR2 SVGIG (reference sequence). As DNA, the CDR3 is TGTGCCTGGGTCGACAGGGGCGTTGGTAATTCACCCCTCCACTTT. Protein product: CAWVDRGVGNSPLHF.

This clone was counted a single time. This chain joins TRBV7-9 and TRBJ2-4, with D unclear. The germline V gene encodes CDR1 SEHNR and CDR2 FQNEAQ (reference sequence). The length of the CDR3 is 12 residues. V was pared by 1 base and J by 6 bases, with 4 bases between. CDR3 in DNA: TGTGCCAGCAGCTTAGAAGGAAACATTCAGTACTTC. It encodes CASSLEGNIQYF. Drawing the rest from reference TRBV7-9 and TRBJ2-4, the complete variable domain is DTGVSQNPRHKITKRGQNVTFRCDPISEHNRLYWYRQTLGQGPEFLTYFQNEAQLEKSRLLSDRFSAERPKGSFSTLEIQRTEQGDSAMYLCASSLEGNIQYFGAGTRLSVL.

CDR3 sequence reads: CASSFPTAGNTIYF. DNA for the CDR3: TGTGCCAGCAGTTTCCCGACAGCTGGAAACACCATATATTTT. The rearrangement joins TRBV28 to TRBJ1-3; TRBD1 might be the D (5 bases). The CDR3 has 14 amino acids. The V gene's germline CDR1 is MDHEN and CDR2 SYDVKM. V dropped 3 bases and J dropped 2 bases, with 8 bases sitting between them.

The rearrangement uses TRBV5-1 and TRBJ2-7; 8 bases are shared with TRBD1. The CDR3 sequence is 12 residues long. CDR1 is SGHRS and CDR2 is YFSETQ in the germline V gene. The V and J ends lost 4 bases and 5 bases, in that order; junction bases with no gene match: 2. In DNA form, the CDR3 reads TGCGCCAGCAGCGAGGACAGGGACGAGCAGTACTTC. This encodes CASSEDRDEQYF.

This chain uses TRBV28 with TRBJ1-4; unclear D gene. Germline assignment: CDR1 MDHEN and CDR2 SYDVKM. The ends were cut back, 1 base at V and 9 bases at J, with 12 bases in the middle. The CDR3 is 14 amino acids. CDR3 nucleotides: TGTGCCAGCAGTTTATCGTGGGAATTGAAAAAACTGTTTTTT. This encodes CASSLSWELKKLFF.

This chain connects TRBV6-5 to TRBJ2-7; 9 positions match TRBD2. This CDR3 comprises 16 residues. CDR1 and CDR2 (germline): MNHEY, SVGAGI. V lost 2 bases, J lost 3 bases, and 8 bases stayed unmatched. The CDR3 is CASSYPSPAGGYEQYF. DNA for the CDR3: TGTGCCAGCAGTTACCCCTCCCCAGCGGGGGGCTACGAGCAGTACTTC.

The V call is TRBV27, the J call TRBJ1-2; 12 nucleotides align to TRBD1. The CDR3 loop spans 16 amino acids. In germline, CDR1 is MNHEY, CDR2 SMNVEV (reference sequence). The junction had 8 bases not matched to a gene; V was cut back by 4 bases and J by 5 bases. In nucleotides, the CDR3 is TGTGCCAGCAGTTCGATCCGGGACAGGGGGCGTTATGGCTACACCTTC. Encoded protein: CASSSIRDRGRYGYTF.

The V call is TRBV7-3, the J call TRBJ2-3; D gene unclear. V was clipped by 1 base and J by 4 bases, with 9 bases between them. This CDR3 has 14 residues. Germline V gives CDR1 SGHTA, CDR2 FQGTGA. The CDR3 loop is CASSLIQTSDTQYF. The CDR3 nucleotides read TGTGCCAGCAGCTTAATCCAGACCTCAGATACGCAGTATTTT. Looking up the rest from reference TRBV7-3 and TRBJ2-3 gives the full variable domain: GAGVSQTPSNKVTEKGKYVELRCDPISGHTALYWYRQSLGQGPEFLIYFQGTGAADDSGLPNDRFFAVRPEGSVSTLKIQRTERGDSAVYLCASSLIQTSDTQYFGPGTRLTVL.

The chain joins TRBV4-3 to TRBJ2-2, with 14 bases aligning to TRBD2. Germline assignment: CDR1 LGHNA and CDR2 YSLEER. The CDR3 runs 17 residues. Trimming took 3 bases from V and 3 from J; bases not matched to a gene: 3. CDR3 amino acids: CASSQGTSGGYTGELFF. CDR3 bases: TGCGCCAGCAGCCAGGGGACTAGCGGGGGCTACACCGGGGAGCTGTTTTTT.

The J gene is TRBJ2-3, the V gene TRBV7-9; 7 nucleotides agree with TRBD2. Per the germline V gene, CDR1 is SEHNR and CDR2 is FQNEAQ (reference sequence). The CDR3 sequence is 15 residues long. With V trimmed by 1 base and J by 6 bases, 7 bases remained unmatched. CDR3 bases: TGTGCCAGCAGCTTAGTGGGAGGGGACCGTGATACGCAGTATTTT. This translates into CASSLVGGDRDTQYF.

V is TRBV7-3 and J is TRBJ1-1; the match to TRBD1 covers 8 bases. Losses at the gene ends were 3 bases for V and 10 bases for J; bases not matched to a gene: 16. Germline lookup yields CDR1 SGHTA and CDR2 FQGTGA. The CDR3 extends over 16 amino acids. CDR3 nucleotide sequence: TGTGCCAGCAGCTTCCTCCCGGGACAGGCGAGCAGCGGAGCTTTCTTT. Protein: CASSFLPGQASSGAFF. Looking up the rest from reference TRBV7-3 and TRBJ1-1 gives the full variable domain: GAGVSQTPSNKVTEKGKYVELRCDPISGHTALYWYRQSLGQGPEFLIYFQGTGAADDSGLPNDRFFAVRPEGSVSTLKIQRTERGDSAVYLCASSFLPGQASSGAFFGQGTRLTVV.

The chain links TRBV6-6 to TRBJ1-1; D possibly corresponds to TRBD1 (6 bases). CDR3 length: 15 residues. CDR1 is MNHNY, CDR2 SVGAGI, per germline (reference sequence). V was shortened by 5 bases and J by 1 base, with 14 bases between the two germline ends. The CDR3 loop reads CASSATGTPNTEAFF. The CDR3, as DNA: TGTGCCAGCAGTGCTACCGGGACACCGAACACTGAAGCTTTCTTT.

Only one count was recorded for this clone. The CDR3 sequence is CASSLQGLEQYF. The DNA of the CDR3 is TGTGCCAGCAGCTTACAGGGCCTCGAGCAGTACTTC. The chain links TRBV11-2 to TRBJ2-7; D may be TRBD1 (5 bases). The CDR3 is 12 residues long. Germline values: CDR1 SGHAT, CDR2 FQNNGV. Trimming took 2 bases from V and 6 from J, leaving 8 bases between them.

This rearrangement joins TRBV7-9 to TRBJ1-1, with 11 bases lining up with TRBD1. V dropped 6 bases and J dropped 10; count of bases not matched to a gene: 10. This CDR3 comprises 14 residues. CDR1 is SEHNR, CDR2 FQNEAQ, per germline (reference sequence). In DNA, the CDR3 is TGTGCCAGCAGTAGCCGGGACAGGGGGGGAGGAGCTTTCTTT. Its translation is CASSSRDRGGGAFF.

The chain carries TRBV28 and TRBJ2-6; TRBD2 matches at 8 bases. Trimming at V came to 8 bases and at J to 3 bases, leaving 3 bases not matched to a gene. The CDR3 is made up of 14 amino acids. The V gene's germline CDR1 is MDHEN and CDR2 SYDVKM. The CDR3 loop is CASRGGLGANVLTF. CDR3 nucleotide sequence: TGTGCCAGCCGGGGGGGGCTTGGGGCCAACGTCCTGACTTTC.

The V gene is TRBV14, the J gene TRBJ2-3; D is tentatively TRBD1 or TRBD2 (5 bases each). Per germline, CDR1 SGHDN and CDR2 FVKESK. Trimming took off 4 bases at V and 0 bases at J, with 11 bases between the two ends. The CDR3 has 15 amino acids. CDR3 coding DNA: TGTGCCAGCAGCCTGACCGGGGCCAGCACAGATACGCAGTATTTT. Protein sequence: CASSLTGASTDTQYF.

This clone came up once. The chain uses TRBV7-9 and TRBJ1-5, with a possible D match to TRBD1 (6 bases). The ends were cut back, 5 bases at V and 8 bases at J, with 13 bases in the middle. CDR3 length: 13 residues. From germline, CDR1 is SEHNR and CDR2 FQNEAQ (reference sequence). The CDR3 DNA is TGTGCCAGCAGCCGGGGGCCCCCGGAGCCCCAGCATTTT. Translated, it gives CASSRGPPEPQHF. The full variable domain, rest sourced from reference TRBV7-9 and TRBJ1-5, is DTGVSQNPRHKITKRGQNVTFRCDPISEHNRLYWYRQTLGQGPEFLTYFQNEAQLEKSRLLSDRFSAERPKGSFSTLEIQRTEQGDSAMYLCASSRGPPEPQHFGDGTRLSIL.

The chain recombines TRBV5-8 with TRBJ2-1; 8 bases map to TRBD1. The germline V gene has CDR1 SGHTS and CDR2 YDEGEE. This CDR3 has 17 amino acids. V trimming: 2 bases; J trimming: 0 bases; junction bases outside the gene matches: 7. CDR3 nucleotides: TGTGCCAGCAGCTTTGGACAGGGCCGAAGCTCCTACAATGAGCAGTTCTTC. The encoded protein is CASSFGQGRSSYNEQFF.

The rearrangement uses TRBV10-1 and TRBJ2-7; D remains ambiguous. The CDR3 loop spans 14 amino acids. Germline CDR1 reads WNHNN; CDR2 reads SYGVQD (reference sequence). CDR3 in DNA: TGCCCCATTAAGGGCGCGGAGTTCTTCTACGAGCAGTACTTC. Amino acid sequence: CPIKGAEFFYEQYF.

V and J are TRBV28 and TRBJ2-6; possibly TRBD1 for D (6 bases). The V end lost 2 bases, the J end lost 4 bases, and 24 bases lay between the germline ends. Germline V gene sequence: CDR1 MDHEN, CDR2 SYDVKM. There are 20 residues in the CDR3. CDR3 in DNA: TGTGCCAGCAGTTTACCGTCTTCGTGGGGGCGCGTAAGCGGGGCCAACGTCCTGACTTTC. Amino acids: CASSLPSSWGRVSGANVLTF.

A single count supports this clone. The rearrangement links TRBV2 to TRBJ1-6; tentatively, D is TRBD1 (5 bases). The CDR3 consists of 15 residues. Trimming pared 8 bases from V and 7 bases from J, leaving 18 bases between. Germline CDR1 is SNHLY and CDR2 is FYNNEI. The CDR3 sequence is CASGGTVERNSPLHF. DNA of the CDR3: TGTGCCAGCGGGGGGACCGTTGAGCGGAATTCACCCCTCCACTTT.

The V and J genes are TRBV29-1 and TRBJ1-4, with D unclear. The CDR3 consists of 13 residues. In germline, CDR1 is SQVTM, CDR2 ANQGSEA. V was cut by 4 bases and J by 8 bases, with 14 bases left in between. The CDR3 DNA sequence: TGCAGCGTTGTACCGGGAGACTCGGAAAAACTGTTTTTT. It is translated as CSVVPGDSEKLFF.